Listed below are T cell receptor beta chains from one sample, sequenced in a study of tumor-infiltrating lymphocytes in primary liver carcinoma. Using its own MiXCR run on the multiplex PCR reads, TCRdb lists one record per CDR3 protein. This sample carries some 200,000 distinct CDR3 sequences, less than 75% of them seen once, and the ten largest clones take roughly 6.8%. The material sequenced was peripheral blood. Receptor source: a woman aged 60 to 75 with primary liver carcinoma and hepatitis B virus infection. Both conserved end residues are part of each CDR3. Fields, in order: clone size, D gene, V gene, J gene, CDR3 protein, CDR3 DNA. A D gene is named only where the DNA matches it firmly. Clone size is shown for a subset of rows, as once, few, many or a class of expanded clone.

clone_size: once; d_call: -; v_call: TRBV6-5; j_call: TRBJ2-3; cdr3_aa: CTSSPYAVTQYF; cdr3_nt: TGTACCAGCAGTCCCTATGCTGTTACGCAGTATTTT
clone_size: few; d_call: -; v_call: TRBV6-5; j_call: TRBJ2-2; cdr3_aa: CASSSLREIAGELFF; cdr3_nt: TGTGCCAGCAGTTCGTTAAGGGAAATCGCCGGGGAGCTGTTTTTT
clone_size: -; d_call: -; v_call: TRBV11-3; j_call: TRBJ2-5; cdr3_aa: CANSPALVPPFQETRYF; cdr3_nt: TGTGCCAACAGCCCTGCCCTAGTCCCACCCTTCCAAGAGACCCGGTACTTC
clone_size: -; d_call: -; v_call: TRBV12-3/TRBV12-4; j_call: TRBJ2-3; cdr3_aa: CASSPGLDLMGETQYF; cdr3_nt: TGTGCCAGCAGCCCGGGACTTGACCTTATGGGAGAAACGCAGTACTTT
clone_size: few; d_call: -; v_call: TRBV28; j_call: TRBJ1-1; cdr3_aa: CASSLSVPEAFF; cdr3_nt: TGTGCCAGCAGTTTGAGTGTTCCTGAAGCTTTCTTT
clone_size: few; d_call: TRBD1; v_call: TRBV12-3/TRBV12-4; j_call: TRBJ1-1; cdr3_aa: CASSSGQGTEAFF; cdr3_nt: TGTGCCAGCAGTTCAGGACAGGGCACTGAAGCTTTCTTT
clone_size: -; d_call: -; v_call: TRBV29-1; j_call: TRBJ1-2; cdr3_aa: CSIAAIDSYYGYTF; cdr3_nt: TGCAGCATTGCGGCGATAGATAGCTACTATGGCTACACCTTC
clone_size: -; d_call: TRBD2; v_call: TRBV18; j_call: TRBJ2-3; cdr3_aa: CARSRAQRENTDTQYF; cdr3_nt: TGTGCCCGCTCACGGGCCCAGCGGGAGAACACAGATACGCAGTATTTT
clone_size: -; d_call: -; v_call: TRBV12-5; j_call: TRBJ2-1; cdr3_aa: CASGFSREEFF; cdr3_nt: TGTGCTAGTGGTTTCTCGAGGGAGGAGTTCTTC
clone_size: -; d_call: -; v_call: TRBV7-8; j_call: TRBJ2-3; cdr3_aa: CASSPFRAGTQYF; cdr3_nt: TGTGCCAGCAGCCCCTTCAGGGCAGGTACGCAGTATTTT
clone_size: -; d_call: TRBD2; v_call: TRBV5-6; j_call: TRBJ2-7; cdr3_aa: CASSFRTSDAYGLYEQYF; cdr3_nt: TGTGCCAGCAGCTTTAGGACTAGCGACGCCTACGGCCTCTACGAGCAGTACTTC
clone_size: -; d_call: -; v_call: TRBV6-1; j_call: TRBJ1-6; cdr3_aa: CASQEGNSPLHF; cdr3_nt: TGTGCCAGTCAAGAGGGAAATTCACCCCTCCACTTT
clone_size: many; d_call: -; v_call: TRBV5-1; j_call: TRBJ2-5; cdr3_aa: CASSRKETQYF; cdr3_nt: TGCGCCAGCAGCCGGAAGGAGACCCAGTACTTC
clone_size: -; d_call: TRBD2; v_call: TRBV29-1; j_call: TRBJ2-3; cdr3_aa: CSADRLAGGTYTQYF; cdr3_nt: TGCAGCGCTGATCGACTAGCGGGGGGCACATATACGCAGTATTTT
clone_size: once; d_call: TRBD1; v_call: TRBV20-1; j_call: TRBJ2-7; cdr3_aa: CSAKGAAYEQYF; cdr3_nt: TGCAGTGCTAAGGGGGCGGCCTACGAGCAGTACTTC
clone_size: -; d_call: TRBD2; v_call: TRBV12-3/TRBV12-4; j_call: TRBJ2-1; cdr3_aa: CASGPAGLAGGRVYNEHSF; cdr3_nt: TGTGCCAGCGGGCCGGCGGGACTAGCGGGAGGGAGGGTATACAATGAGCACTCCTTC
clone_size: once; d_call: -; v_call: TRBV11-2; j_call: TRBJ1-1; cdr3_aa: CAGSPRSAGSFTEAFF; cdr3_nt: TGTGCCGGCAGCCCCCGAAGTGCAGGGAGCTTCACTGAAGCTTTCTTT
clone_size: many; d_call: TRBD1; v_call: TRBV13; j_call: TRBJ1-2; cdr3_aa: CASSYDRGSYGYTF; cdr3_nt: TGTGCCAGCAGCTACGACAGGGGGAGTTATGGCTACACCTTC
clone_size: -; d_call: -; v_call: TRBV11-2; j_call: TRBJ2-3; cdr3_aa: CASNLNRQGDTQYF; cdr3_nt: TGTGCCAGCAACTTAAACCGACAAGGGGATACACAGTATTTT
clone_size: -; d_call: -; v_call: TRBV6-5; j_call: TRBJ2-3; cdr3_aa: CATSYSRETGTQYF; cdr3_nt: TGTGCCACCAGTTATTCGCGGGAAACAGGTACGCAGTATTTT
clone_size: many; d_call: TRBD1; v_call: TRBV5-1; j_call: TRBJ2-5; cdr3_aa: CASSLYTTGGKETQYF; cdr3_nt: TGCGCCAGCAGCTTGTACACCACAGGGGGTAAAGAGACCCAGTACTTC
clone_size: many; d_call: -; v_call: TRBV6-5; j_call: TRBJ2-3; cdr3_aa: CASSPGPLGMDTQYF; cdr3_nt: TGTGCCAGCAGCCCAGGACCCCTCGGGATGGATACGCAGTATTTT
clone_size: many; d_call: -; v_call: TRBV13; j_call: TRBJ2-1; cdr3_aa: CASSPGLINNEQFF; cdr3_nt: TGTGCCAGCAGCCCCGGACTAATAAACAATGAGCAGTTCTTC
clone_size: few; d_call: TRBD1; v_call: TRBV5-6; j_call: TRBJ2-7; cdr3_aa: CASSQGQGNEQYF; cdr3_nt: TGTGCCAGCAGCCAGGGACAGGGGAACGAGCAGTACTTC
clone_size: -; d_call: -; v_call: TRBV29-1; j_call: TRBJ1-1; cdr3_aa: CCVVEQRRNTEAFF; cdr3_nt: TGCTGCGTTGTGGAGCAGAGACGTAACACTGAAGCTTTCTTT
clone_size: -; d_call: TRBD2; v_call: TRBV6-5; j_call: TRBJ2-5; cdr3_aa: CASSPTLGGRLRETQYF; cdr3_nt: TGTGCCAGCAGCCCCACTTTGGGCGGGAGGTTGAGGGAGACCCAGTACTTC
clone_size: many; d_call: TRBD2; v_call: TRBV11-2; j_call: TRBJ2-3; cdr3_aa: CASSPNRGSWLGDTQYF; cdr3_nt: TGTGCCAGCAGCCCGAATCGCGGGAGCTGGTTAGGAGATACGCAGTATTTT
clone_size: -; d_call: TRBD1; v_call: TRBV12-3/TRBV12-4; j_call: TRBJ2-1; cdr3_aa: CANRGAVDERFF; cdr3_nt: TGTGCCAACAGGGGCGCCGTGGATGAGCGATTCTTC
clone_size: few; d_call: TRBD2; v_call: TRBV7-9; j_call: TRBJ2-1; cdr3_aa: CASSFDRTQPGLAGRGDEQFF; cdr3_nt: TGTGCCAGCAGCTTCGACCGTACCCAGCCGGGACTAGCGGGGCGGGGCGATGAGCAGTTCTTC
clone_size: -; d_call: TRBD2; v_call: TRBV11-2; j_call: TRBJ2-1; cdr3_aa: CVSSPGLAGDYIEQFF; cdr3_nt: TGTGTTAGCAGCCCCGGGCTAGCGGGCGATTACATTGAGCAGTTCTTC
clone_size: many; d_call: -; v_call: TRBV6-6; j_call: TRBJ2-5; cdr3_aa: CASTVRGKQETQYF; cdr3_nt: TGTGCCAGCACCGTACGGGGAAAACAAGAGACCCAGTACTTC
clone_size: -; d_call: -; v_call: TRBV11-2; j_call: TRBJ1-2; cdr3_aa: CVSSLEHTSYGYTF; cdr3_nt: TGTGTCAGCAGCTTAGAGCATACTAGCTATGGCTACACCTTT
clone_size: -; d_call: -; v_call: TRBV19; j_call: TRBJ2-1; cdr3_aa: CASTGLPRWNEQFF; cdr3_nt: TGTGCCAGCACGGGACTCCCCCGGTGGAATGAGCAGTTCTTC
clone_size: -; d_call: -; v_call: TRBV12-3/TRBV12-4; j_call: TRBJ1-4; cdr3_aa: CASSLEGSNEKLFF; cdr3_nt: TGTGCCAGCAGTTTGGAGGGGAGTAATGAAAAACTGTTTTTT
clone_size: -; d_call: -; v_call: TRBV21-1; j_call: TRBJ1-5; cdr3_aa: CASSKGQLHRGSNQPQHF; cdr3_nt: TGTGCCAGCAGCAAGGGGCAACTCCACAGGGGTAGCAATCAGCCCCAGCATTTT
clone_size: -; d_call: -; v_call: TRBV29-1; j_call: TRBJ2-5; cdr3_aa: CSVGQPQETQHF; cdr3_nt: TGCAGTGTCGGACAGCCTCAAGAGACCCAGCACTTC
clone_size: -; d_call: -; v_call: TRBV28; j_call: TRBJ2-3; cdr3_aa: CASSSGWTDTQYF; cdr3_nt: TGTGCCAGCAGTTCGGGGTGGACAGATACGCAGTATTTT
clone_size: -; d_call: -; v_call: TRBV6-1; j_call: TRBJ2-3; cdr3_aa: CDPTAKDPRKDTLYF; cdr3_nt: TGTGACCCGACCGCCAAGGATCCTCGGAAAGATACGCTGTATTTT
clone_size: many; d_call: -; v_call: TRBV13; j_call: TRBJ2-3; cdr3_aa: CASSLGDEIDTQYF; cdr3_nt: TGTGCCAGCAGCTTGGGCGACGAGATAGATACGCAGTATTTT
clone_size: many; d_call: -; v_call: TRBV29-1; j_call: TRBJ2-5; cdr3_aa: CSVAPSGETQYF; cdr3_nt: TGCAGCGTTGCGCCTTCTGGGGAGACCCAGTACTTC
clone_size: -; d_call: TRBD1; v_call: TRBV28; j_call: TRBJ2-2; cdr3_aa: CANSLRRGRRTDMNTGELFF; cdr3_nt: TGTGCCAACAGTTTAAGAAGGGGGCGGCGGACGGACATGAACACCGGGGAGCTGTTTTTT
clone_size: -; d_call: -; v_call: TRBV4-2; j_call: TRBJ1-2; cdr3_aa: CASSQVSSPVF; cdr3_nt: TGTGCCAGCAGCCAAGTCAGCAGCCCAGTCTTC
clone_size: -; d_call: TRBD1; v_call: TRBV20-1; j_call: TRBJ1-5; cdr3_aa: CSASTGTGSNQPQHF; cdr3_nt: TGCAGCGCTTCCACCGGGACAGGGAGCAATCAGCCCCAGCATTTT
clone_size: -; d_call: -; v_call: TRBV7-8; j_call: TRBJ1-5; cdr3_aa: CASSLVGFFYNQPQHF; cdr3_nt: TGTGCCAGCAGCTTAGTCGGGTTTTTCTACAATCAGCCCCAGCATTTT
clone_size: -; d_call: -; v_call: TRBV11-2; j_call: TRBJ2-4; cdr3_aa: CASSLGPLSLAKNIHYF; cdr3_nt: TGTGCCAGCAGCTTAGGTCCCCTGAGTCTAGCCAAGAACATTCACTACTTC
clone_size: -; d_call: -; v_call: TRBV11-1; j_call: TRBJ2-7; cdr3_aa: CASSFYGTSYELYF; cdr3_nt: TGTGCTAGCAGCTTTTACGGGACATCCTACGAGCTGTACTTC
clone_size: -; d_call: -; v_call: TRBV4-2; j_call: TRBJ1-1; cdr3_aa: CASSQSENTETFF; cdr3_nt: TGTGCCAGCAGCCAATCTGAGAACACTGAAACTTTCTTT
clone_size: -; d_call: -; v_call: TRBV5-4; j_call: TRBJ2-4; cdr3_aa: CVCSPPASDKNIQYF; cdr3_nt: TGTGTCTGCAGCCCCCCGGCAAGCGACAAAAACATTCAGTACTTC
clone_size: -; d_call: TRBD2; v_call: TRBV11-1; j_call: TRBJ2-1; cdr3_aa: CAIRQTIGRVGNEQFF; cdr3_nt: TGTGCCATCAGGCAAACTATCGGGAGGGTAGGCAATGAGCAGTTCTTC
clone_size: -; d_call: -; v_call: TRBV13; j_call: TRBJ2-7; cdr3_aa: CASSIGDYEQYF; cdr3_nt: TGTGCTAGCAGCATAGGGGATTACGAGCAGTACTTC
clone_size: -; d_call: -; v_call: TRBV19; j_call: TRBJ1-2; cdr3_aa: CASSPVHNYGYTF; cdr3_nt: TGTGCCAGTAGTCCGGTGCATAACTATGGCTACACCTTC
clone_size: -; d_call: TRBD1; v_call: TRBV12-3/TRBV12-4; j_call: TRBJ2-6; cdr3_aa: CASTVTGAGANVLTF; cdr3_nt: TGTGCCAGCACCGTGACAGGGGCTGGGGCCAACGTCCTAACTTTC
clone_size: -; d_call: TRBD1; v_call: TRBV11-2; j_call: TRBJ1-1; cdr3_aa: CTSISTGGRAFF; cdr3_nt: TGTACCAGCATCTCCACAGGGGGCAGAGCTTTCTTT
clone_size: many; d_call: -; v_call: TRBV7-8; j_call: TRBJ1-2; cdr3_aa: CASSRTQGSEGYTF; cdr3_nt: TGTGCCAGCAGCCGAACACAGGGATCAGAGGGCTACACCTTC
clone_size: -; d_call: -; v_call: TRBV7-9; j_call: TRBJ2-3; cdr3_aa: CASGLDLPDKQYF; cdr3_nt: TGTGCCAGCGGCTTAGATCTACCCGATAAGCAGTATTTT
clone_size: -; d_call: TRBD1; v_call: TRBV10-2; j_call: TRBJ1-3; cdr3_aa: CASNEIQGSGNTIYF; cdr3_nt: TGCGCCAGCAATGAAATACAGGGGTCGGGAAACACCATATATTTT
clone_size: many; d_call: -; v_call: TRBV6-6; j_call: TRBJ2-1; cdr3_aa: CASSPHNEQFF; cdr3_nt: TGTGCCAGCAGTCCTCACAATGAGCAGTTCTTC
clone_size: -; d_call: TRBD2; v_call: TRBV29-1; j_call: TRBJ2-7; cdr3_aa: CSADPGGDEQYF; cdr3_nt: TGCAGCGCTGACCCGGGAGGCGACGAGCAGTACTTC
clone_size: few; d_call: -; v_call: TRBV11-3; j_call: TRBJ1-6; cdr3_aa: CAGSRTDDNSPLHF; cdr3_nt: TGTGCCGGCAGCCGGACGGATGATAATTCACCCCTCCACTTT